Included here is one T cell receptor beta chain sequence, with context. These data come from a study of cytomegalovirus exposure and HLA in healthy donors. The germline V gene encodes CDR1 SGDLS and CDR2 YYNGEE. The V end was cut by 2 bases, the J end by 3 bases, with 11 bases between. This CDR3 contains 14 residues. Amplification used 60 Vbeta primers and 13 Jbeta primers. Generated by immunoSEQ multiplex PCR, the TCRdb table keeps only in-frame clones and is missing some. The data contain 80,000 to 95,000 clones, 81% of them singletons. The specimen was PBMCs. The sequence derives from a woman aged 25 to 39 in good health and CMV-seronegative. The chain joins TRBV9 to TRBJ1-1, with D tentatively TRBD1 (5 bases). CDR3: CASSVQPTDTEAFF. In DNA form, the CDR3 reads TGTGCCAGCAGCGTTCAGCCGACAGACACTGAAGCTTTCTTT.